This entry is about one T cell receptor (beta chain). Trimming cost V 0 bases and J 0 bases, with 11 bases left between them. Germline CDR1 and CDR2: LNHDA and SQIVND (reference sequence). The CDR3 is 16 residues long. The record originates from a study of T-cell reconstitution after alpha-beta-depleted transplantation in children. Unique molecular identifiers were used in preparing the TCRbeta library. MiXCR was run by TCRdb on the PCR reads, yielding one entry per CDR3 protein. Among 190,000 or so distinct CDR3 sequences, around 6.8% were seen once, and the ten largest hold 3% to 3.5%. The rearrangement joins TRBV19 to TRBJ2-5; a possible D gene is TRBD1 (5 bases). This TCR came from a human donor who donated a stem cell graft to a child with Wiskott-Aldrich syndrome. Here the sequenced sample was PBMCs from the stem cell graft donor, taken from the stem cell graft. The CDR3: CASSIERTLYQETQYF. The CDR3 region has the DNA TGTGCCAGTAGTATAGAAAGGACACTATACCAAGAGACCCAGTACTTC.